These 25 T cell receptor beta chains share one sample of origin, sequenced in a study of prognosis after radiotherapy for stage I lung cancer. It was by two-round multiplex PCR that TCR beta CDR3 was amplified from genomic DNA. Initially, in first-round PCR, primers specific to each TRBV and TRBJ gene were used. TCRdb re-derived calls from the multiplex PCR reads in MiXCR, one entry per CDR3 protein. The table lists more than 15,000 distinct CDR3 sequences, less than 40% of them singletons, with nearly 25% in the top ten. This specimen consisted of PBMCs, obtained before or after stereotactic body radiation therapy (not recorded which). Receptors originate from a donor older than 45 with non-small cell lung cancer.

This clonotype showed up just a few times. This chain connects TRBV7-9 to TRBJ1-1; possible D gene TRBD1, 5 bases. This CDR3 spans 12 amino acids. V gave up 7 bases and J gave up 6 bases, with 12 bases separating them. Looked up from germline, CDR1 is SEHNR and CDR2 is FQNEAQ (reference sequence). Written as DNA, the CDR3 is TGTGCCAGCAACCGAGGGGCCGCTGAAGCTTTCTTT. Protein sequence: CASNRGAAEAFF. Supplemented by reference TRBV7-9 and TRBJ1-1, the full variable domain reads DTGVSQNPRHKITKRGQNVTFRCDPISEHNRLYWYRQTLGQGPEFLTYFQNEAQLEKSRLLSDRFSAERPKGSFSTLEIQRTEQGDSAMYLCASNRGAAEAFFGQGTRLTVV.

Ten or more counts support this clonotype. The chain recombines TRBV19 with TRBJ1-1, with no clear D. CDR3 size: 16 residues. V was shortened by 7 bases and J by 2 bases, with 20 bases between the two germline ends. Germline CDR1 and CDR2: LNHDA and SQIVND (reference sequence). DNA for the CDR3: TGTGCCAGTACCCGAGGAGGAACCCTTACTAACACTGAAGCTTTCTTT. This gives the protein CASTRGGTLTNTEAFF.

This clonotype was counted many times. The chain carries TRBV6-1 and TRBJ2-1, with 12 bases fitting TRBD2. This CDR3 is 17 amino acids long. Germline V gives CDR1 MNHNS, CDR2 SASEGT. J was trimmed by 4 bases and V by 2 bases; bases with no gene match: 6. The CDR3 DNA reads TGTGCCAGCAGTGAAACCTCCGGGACTAGCGGGTACAATGAGCAGTTCTTC. Translated: CASSETSGTSGYNEQFF.

This clonotype was seen many times. This chain links TRBV28 with TRBJ2-1, with 7 nucleotides matching TRBD1. The V and J ends lost 6 bases and 8 bases, in that order; junction bases with no gene match: 10. The CDR3 sequence is 14 residues long. CDR1 MDHEN and CDR2 SYDVKM come from the germline V gene. The CDR3 DNA sequence: TGTGCCAGCAGCCACGACAGGGTTGGGTATGAGCAGTTCTTC. It encodes CASSHDRVGYEQFF.

On this clonotype: No conserved phenylalanine or tryptophan ends this CDR3, so it is likely a read error. This chain links TRBV7-8 with TRBJ2-7; perhaps TRBD2 as D (6 bases). Germline-derived CDR1 and CDR2 are SGHVS and FQNEAQ. The CDR3 totals 15 residues. As DNA, the CDR3 is TGCGCCAGCAGCTTACTGGCGGGACTCTCCTACGAGCAGTACCTC. It yields the protein CASSLLAGLSYEQYL.

This clonotype was counted many times. The chain recombines TRBV7-2 with TRBJ1-2; D is unclear. The V gene's germline CDR1 is SGHTA and CDR2 FQGNSA. The V end lost 0 bases, the J end lost 4 bases, and 12 bases lay between the germline ends. The CDR3 is 15 amino acids. The CDR3 DNA reads TGTGCCAGCAGCTTAGCGGTGCGGAGCTTCTATGGCTACACCTTC. Its translation is CASSLAVRSFYGYTF.

This chain joins TRBV27 and TRBJ2-3, with 14 nucleotides matching TRBD2. Germline V gene data show CDR1 as MNHEY and CDR2 as SMNVEV (reference sequence). V lost 6 bases to trimming and J lost 5 bases; unmatched junction nucleotides: 10. The length of the CDR3 is 17 residues. This CDR3 is CASSPLGLAGAGDTQYF. The CDR3 nucleotides read TGTGCCAGCAGCCCCCTGGGACTAGCGGGAGCTGGAGATACGCAGTATTTT.

With regard to this clonotype: The junction and the germline gene differ at one end; a read error may be behind it. This chain joins TRBV6-1 and TRBJ2-1; D perhaps matches TRBD2 (5 bases). The CDR3 is 13 amino acids. The germline CDR1 and CDR2 sequences are MNHNS and SASEGT. The CDR3 DNA reads as TGTGTCAGCGACCAACTAGGGCCCAATGAGCAGTTCTTC. Residues: CVSDQLGPNEQFF.

This clonotype was detected many times. The chain uses TRBV27 and TRBJ2-5, with 7 bases aligning to TRBD2. The germline V gene has CDR1 MNHEY and CDR2 SMNVEV (reference sequence). The V and J ends lost 0 bases and 4 bases, in that order; junction bases with no gene match: 2. The CDR3 is 14 residues long. CDR3 sequence: CASSLSSGGETQYF. The CDR3 region has the DNA TGTGCCAGCAGTTTATCTTCGGGAGGAGAGACCCAGTACTTC.

The chain joins TRBV9 to TRBJ2-3; maybe TRBD2 (6 bases). This CDR3 has 16 residues. Trimming left V 0 bases short and J 3 bases short, with 14 bases between. The germline V gene encodes CDR1 SGDLS and CDR2 YYNGEE. The CDR3 is CASSVEAGSGTDTQYF. The DNA for the CDR3 is TGTGCCAGCAGCGTAGAGGCCGGGAGCGGGACAGATACGCAGTATTTT.

With respect to this clonotype: A far larger clone is one nucleotide away, so this likely arose from a read error. The chain recombines TRBV6-4 with TRBJ2-1; 7 nucleotides line up with TRBD2. Looked up from germline, CDR1 is MRHNA and CDR2 is SNTAGT. The CDR3 consists of 13 residues. V lost 10 bases, J lost 13 bases, and 16 bases stayed unmatched. The CDR3 region has the DNA TGTGCCATAAGGAGGGCGGGAGTCGGTGATCAGTTCTTC. Translation: CAIRRAGVGDQFF.

This clonotype counts as medium-sized. J is TRBJ2-1 and V is TRBV5-1; no firm D call. CDR1 is SGHRS and CDR2 is YFSETQ in the germline V gene. The CDR3 spans 15 residues. The V and J ends lost 3 bases and 3 bases respectively, with 13 bases between them. The CDR3 spells CASSSASRFYNEQFF. The CDR3, as DNA: TGCGCCAGCAGCTCAGCCAGCCGATTCTACAATGAGCAGTTCTTC. The whole variable domain, remainder taken from reference TRBV5-1 and TRBJ2-1, is KAGVTQTPRYLIKTRGQQVTLSCSPISGHRSVSWYQQTPGQGLQFLFEYFSETQRNKGNFPGRFSGRQFSNSRSEMNVSTLELGDSALYLCASSSASRFYNEQFFGPGTRLTVL.

Comments on this clonotype: A far larger clone lies a single base away; this is likely a read error. The chain has TRBV28 and TRBJ2-5; the D call may be TRBD1 or TRBD2 (5 bases each). The DNA end is more similar to TRBJ2-1, so the J call may be wrong. Germline V CDR1 and CDR2: MDHEN, SYDVKM. This CDR3 contains 16 residues. CDR3 nucleotide sequence: TGTGCCAGAAGTTTCACGCCGGGGCCACAGTCCTATGAGCAGTTCTTC. It specifies CARSFTPGPQSYEQFF.

This clonotype was seen repeatedly, ten times or more. V gene TRBV7-2 combines with J gene TRBJ2-7, with D unresolved. The CDR3 covers 15 residues. Germline V lookup: CDR1 SGHTA, CDR2 FQGNSA. Trimming took off 1 base at V and 5 bases at J, with 15 bases between the two ends. The CDR3 coding sequence is TGTGCCAGCAGCTTAGACGAGACAAGGACGAACGAGCAGTACTTC. Amino acid sequence: CASSLDETRTNEQYF.

V and J are TRBV7-2 and TRBJ2-1; D gene uncertain. CDR1 is SGHTA, CDR2 FQGNSA, per germline. The CDR3 totals 17 residues. V lost 2 bases to trimming and J lost 0 bases, with 14 bases between them. The CDR3 here is CASSLRPLGNSYNEQFF. The CDR3 region has the DNA TGTGCCAGCAGCTTACGTCCTCTCGGCAACTCCTACAATGAGCAGTTCTTC.

This clonotype was seen at least ten times. The chain combines TRBV20-1 with TRBJ2-7; TRBD2 might be the D (6 bases). Germline CDR1 reads DFQATT; CDR2 reads SNEGSKA (reference sequence). CDR3 size: 13 residues. The V end lost 1 base, the J end lost 1 base, and 8 bases lay between the germline ends. The CDR3 reads CSARGGDSYEQYF. The CDR3 DNA reads as TGCAGTGCTAGAGGCGGGGATTCCTACGAGCAGTACTTC.

This clonotype is labeled medium-sized. The chain is built from TRBV6-1 and TRBJ2-1; TRBD1 or TRBD2 may be the D gene (6 bases each). From germline, CDR1 is MNHNS and CDR2 SASEGT. The germline V and J ends were trimmed by 8 bases and 9 bases, with 20 bases remaining between them. The CDR3 runs to 14 residues. The CDR3 spells CASQEGVGSGEQFF. For the CDR3, the DNA is TGTGCCAGCCAGGAGGGGGTAGGGTCTGGTGAGCAGTTCTTC.

The rearrangement joins TRBV20-1 to TRBJ2-1, with D possibly matching TRBD2 (5 bases). Germline V lookup: CDR1 DFQATT, CDR2 SNEGSKA (reference sequence). The CDR3 extends over 17 amino acids. V was pared by 0 bases and J by 8 bases, with 23 bases between. Written as DNA, the CDR3 is TGCAGTGCTAGAGATGTCGCACTAGACCGCATCGGTGATGAGCAGTTCTTC. Translating it yields CSARDVALDRIGDEQFF.

Remarks on this clonotype: A far larger clone is a single base away, which makes a read error likely. J is TRBJ2-5 and V is TRBV20-1, with D uncertain. The DNA end is more similar to TRBJ2-1, so the J call may be wrong. The CDR3 is 14 amino acids. Germline V lookup: CDR1 DFQATT, CDR2 SNEGSKA (reference sequence). The CDR3 protein is CSAQIKGNYNEQFF. The CDR3 coding sequence is TGCAGTGCGCAGATAAAAGGGAACTACAATGAGCAGTTCTTC.

This clonotype was counted many times. This rearrangement joins TRBV27 to TRBJ2-3, with TRBD2 identical over 13 bases. The CDR3 totals 15 residues. V lost 8 bases to trimming and J lost 1 base; unmatched junction nucleotides: 3. Germline V lookup: CDR1 MNHEY, CDR2 SMNVEV (reference sequence). This CDR3 is CASFTSGRGTDTQYF. Written as DNA, the CDR3 is TGTGCCAGCTTCACTAGCGGGAGGGGCACAGATACGCAGTATTTT.

This clonotype is medium-sized in the sample. The V gene is TRBV6-1, the J gene TRBJ2-1; no definite D call. Germline lookup yields CDR1 MNHNS and CDR2 SASEGT. Deletions cut 6 bases from V and 2 bases from J, with 17 bases between. This CDR3 contains 16 residues. CDR3 sequence reads: CASRPRVLIPYNEQFF. CDR3 in DNA: TGTGCCAGCAGACCCCGAGTTCTTATCCCCTACAATGAGCAGTTCTTC.

This clonotype is classed as medium-sized (0.01 to 0.1%). The chain uses TRBV6-1 and TRBJ2-3; no firm D call. Germline V gives CDR1 MNHNS, CDR2 SASEGT. Trimming removed 6 bases from V and 1 base from J, with 11 bases in between. The CDR3 spans 14 residues. The CDR3 reads CASRFIRGTDTQYF. CDR3 nucleotides: TGTGCCAGCAGGTTCATAAGGGGCACAGATACGCAGTATTTT.

This clonotype came up many times. At one end the junction does not follow the germline gene, possibly because of a read error. The genes are TRBV12-3 or TRBV12-4 and TRBJ1-2; 9 nucleotides line up with TRBD1. There are 13 residues in the CDR3. CDR3 DNA sequence: TGTGCCAGCAACACCGGGACAGGGCCATCTCCGTCCTTC. As protein: CASNTGTGPSPSF.

This clonotype came up many times. V and J are TRBV30 and TRBJ1-1; perhaps TRBD1 as D (5 bases). The germline V gene has CDR1 GTSNPN and CDR2 SVGIG (reference sequence). The ends were cut back, 5 bases at V and 5 bases at J, with 9 bases in the middle. This CDR3 contains 11 residues. The CDR3 region is CAWSGRTEAFF. The CDR3 DNA reads TGTGCCTGGTCAGGGAGGACTGAAGCTTTCTTT. Using reference TRBV30 and TRBJ1-1 for the parts outside the CDR3, the full variable domain is SQTIHQWPATLVQPVGSPLSLECTVEGTSNPNLYWYRQAAGRGLQLLFYSVGIGQISSEVPQNLSASRPQDRQFILSSKKLLLSDSGFYLCAWSGRTEAFFGQGTRLTVV.

This clonotype occurred once. A far bigger clonotype differs at one base, so this is likely a read error. The V and J genes are TRBV6-2 or TRBV6-3 and TRBJ2-1; 10 nucleotides align to TRBD2. Germline assignment: CDR1 MNHEY and CDR2 SVGEGT. The CDR3 totals 13 residues. The DNA for the CDR3 is TGTGCCAGCATTTACACTAGCGGGAATGAGCAGCTCTTC. This gives the protein CASIYTSGNEQLF.